This note documents a single T cell receptor (beta chain) sequence. Its target is unknown. TCRdb's copy holds only in-frame clones and misses some; the assay was immunoSEQ multiplex PCR. The data contain some 16,000 clones, roughly nine tenths of them singletons. The entry originates in a study of lymphopenia after photon versus proton radiotherapy. Study results and caveats: Survival link was tested only in deceased patients; proton benefit remains a possibility. After the lymphocyte nadir, photon-treated repertoires showed oligoclonal expansion, especially of CD8+ Temra cells. Photon-treated patients lost naive T cells and TCR diversity; proton-treated stayed stable.

The input for sequencing was peripheral blood, taken from a patient treated with proton-based radiotherapy. This TCR was recovered from a woman aged 60-75 years with cholangiocarcinoma. Some clones in this sample may be carry-over from other donors' samples.

The CDR3 protein is CASSTPGALNQPQHF. The CDR3 DNA reads as TGTGCCAGCAGTACCCCGGGGGCCCTCAATCAGCCCCAGCATTTT. The chain has TRBV6-1 and TRBJ1-5; weak D call: TRBD1 (6 bases). CDR1 and CDR2 (germline): MNHNS, SASEGT. The CDR3 runs to 15 residues. The V and J ends lost 5 bases and 3 bases respectively, with 14 bases between them.